This T cell receptor (beta chain) appears in the sequencing data of a study of radiotherapy plus CTLA-4 blockade in lung cancer. The method was immunoSEQ multiplex PCR; TCRdb's version includes in-frame clones alone and lacks a portion of them. The repertoire has roughly 88,000 clones, under 90% of them found once; the top ten carry roughly 0.84%. Germline values: CDR1 SGHRS, CDR2 YFSETQ. V was cut by 0 bases and J by 2 bases, with 9 bases left in between. CDR3 length: 15 amino acids. This TCR was recovered from a human donor with non-small cell lung cancer who had stable disease on radiotherapy plus ipilimumab. The genes are TRBV5-1 and TRBJ1-3; unclear D gene. This sample comprised peripheral blood, obtained from a patient treated with radiotherapy plus ipilimumab. CDR3 region: CASSLGATTGNTIYF. CDR3 nucleotide sequence: TGCGCCAGCAGCTTGGGGGCGACAACTGGAAACACCATATATTTT.